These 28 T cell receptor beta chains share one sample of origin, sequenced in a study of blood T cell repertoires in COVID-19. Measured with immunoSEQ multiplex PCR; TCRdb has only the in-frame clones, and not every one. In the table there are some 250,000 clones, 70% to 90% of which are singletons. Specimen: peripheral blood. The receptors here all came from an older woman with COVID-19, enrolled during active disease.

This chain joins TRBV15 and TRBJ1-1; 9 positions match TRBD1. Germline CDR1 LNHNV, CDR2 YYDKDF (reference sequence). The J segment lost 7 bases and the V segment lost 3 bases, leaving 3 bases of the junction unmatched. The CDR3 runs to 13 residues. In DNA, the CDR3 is TGTGCCACCAGCAGGGACAGGGGTCATGAAGCTTTCTTT. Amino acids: CATSRDRGHEAFF.

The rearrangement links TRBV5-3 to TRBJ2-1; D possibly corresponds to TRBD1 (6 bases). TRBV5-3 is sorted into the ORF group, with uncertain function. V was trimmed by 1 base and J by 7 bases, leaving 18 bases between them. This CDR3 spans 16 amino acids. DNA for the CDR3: TGTGCCAGAAGCTTGCTTAGGCCGCTCCAGGGGAATGAGCAGTTCTTC. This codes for CARSLLRPLQGNEQFF.

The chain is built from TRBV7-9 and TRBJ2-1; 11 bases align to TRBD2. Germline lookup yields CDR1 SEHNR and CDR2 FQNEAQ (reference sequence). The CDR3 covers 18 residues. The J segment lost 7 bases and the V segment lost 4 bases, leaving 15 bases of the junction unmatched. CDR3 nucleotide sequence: TGTGCCAGCAGCTCAGGCTGGGGGACTAGCGGTCAAGGGAATGAGCAGTTCTTC. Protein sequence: CASSSGWGTSGQGNEQFF.

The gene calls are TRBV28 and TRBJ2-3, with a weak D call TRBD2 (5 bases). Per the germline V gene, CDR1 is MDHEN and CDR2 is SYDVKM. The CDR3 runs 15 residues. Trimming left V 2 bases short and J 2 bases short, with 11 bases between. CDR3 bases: TGTGCCAGCAGTTTAGTCCGGGATTCCACAGATACGCAGTATTTT. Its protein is CASSLVRDSTDTQYF.

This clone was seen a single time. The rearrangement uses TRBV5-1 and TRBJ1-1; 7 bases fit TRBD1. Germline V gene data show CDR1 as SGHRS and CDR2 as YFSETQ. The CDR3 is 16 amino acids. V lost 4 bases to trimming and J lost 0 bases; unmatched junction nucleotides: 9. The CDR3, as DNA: TGCGCCAGCAGCCGGGACAGCTCCGCGTTGAACACTGAAGCTTTCTTT. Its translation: CASSRDSSALNTEAFF.

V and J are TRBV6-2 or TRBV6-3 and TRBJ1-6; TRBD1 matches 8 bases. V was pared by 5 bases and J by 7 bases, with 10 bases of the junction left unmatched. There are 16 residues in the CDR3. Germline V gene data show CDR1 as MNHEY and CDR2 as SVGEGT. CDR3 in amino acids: CASSRHLTGGNSPLHF. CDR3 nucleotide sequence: TGTGCCAGCAGTCGACATTTAACAGGGGGAAATTCACCCCTCCACTTT.

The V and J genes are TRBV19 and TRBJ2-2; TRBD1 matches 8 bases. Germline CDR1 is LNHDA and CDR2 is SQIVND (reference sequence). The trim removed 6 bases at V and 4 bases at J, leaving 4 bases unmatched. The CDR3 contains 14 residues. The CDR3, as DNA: TGTGCCAGTAGGAGGACAGGGAGCACCGGGGAGCTGTTTTTT. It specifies CASRRTGSTGELFF.

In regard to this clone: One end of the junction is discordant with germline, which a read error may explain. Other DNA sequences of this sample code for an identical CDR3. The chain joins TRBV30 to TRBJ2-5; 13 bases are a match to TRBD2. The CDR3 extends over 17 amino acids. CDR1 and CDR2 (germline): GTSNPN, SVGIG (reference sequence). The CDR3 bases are TGTGCTTGGAGGGCCGGACGGACTAGCGGGAGAGGAGAGACCCAGTACTTC. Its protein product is CAWRAGRTSGRGETQYF.

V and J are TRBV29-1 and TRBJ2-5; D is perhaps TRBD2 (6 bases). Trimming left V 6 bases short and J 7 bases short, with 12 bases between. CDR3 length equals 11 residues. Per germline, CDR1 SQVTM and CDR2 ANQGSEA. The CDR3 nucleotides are TGCAGCGTAACTTTGGGAGGGACCCAGTACTTC. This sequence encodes CSVTLGGTQYF.

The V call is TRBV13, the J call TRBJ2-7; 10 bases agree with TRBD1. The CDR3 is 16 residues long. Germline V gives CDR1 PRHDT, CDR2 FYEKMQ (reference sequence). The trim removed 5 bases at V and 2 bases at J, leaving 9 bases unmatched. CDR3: CASSPPGTGAPYEQYF. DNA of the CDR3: TGTGCCAGCAGCCCCCCCGGGACAGGGGCCCCCTACGAGCAGTACTTC.

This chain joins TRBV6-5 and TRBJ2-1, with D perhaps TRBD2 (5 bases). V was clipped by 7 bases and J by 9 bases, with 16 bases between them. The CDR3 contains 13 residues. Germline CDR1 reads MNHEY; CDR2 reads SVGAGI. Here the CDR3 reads CASNGLALGEQFF. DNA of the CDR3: TGTGCCAGCAATGGCCTAGCCCTGGGTGAGCAGTTCTTC.

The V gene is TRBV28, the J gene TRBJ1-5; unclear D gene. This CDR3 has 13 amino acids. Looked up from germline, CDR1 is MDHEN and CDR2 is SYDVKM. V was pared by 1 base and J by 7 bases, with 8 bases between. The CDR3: CASSLLRSQPQHF. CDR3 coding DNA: TGTGCCAGCAGTTTATTAAGAAGCCAGCCCCAGCATTTT.

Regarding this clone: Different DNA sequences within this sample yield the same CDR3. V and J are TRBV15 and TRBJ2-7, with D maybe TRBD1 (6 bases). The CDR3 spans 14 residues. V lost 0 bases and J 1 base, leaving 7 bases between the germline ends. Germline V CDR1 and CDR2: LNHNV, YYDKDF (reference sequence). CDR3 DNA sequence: TGTGCCACCAGCAGAGACAGGGGTTCCTACGAGCAGTACTTC. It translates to CATSRDRGSYEQYF.

The DNA for the CDR3 is TGTGCCAGCAGCGAGACAAGGGGGTATAATTCACCCCTCCACTTT. Its translation is CASSETRGYNSPLHF. The J gene is TRBJ1-6, the V gene TRBV5-5, with D perhaps TRBD1 (6 bases). With 4 bases removed from V and 4 bases from J, the gap between germline ends came to 12 bases. CDR3 length equals 15 residues. The V gene's germline CDR1 is SGHKS and CDR2 YYEKEE (reference sequence). The variable domain in full, with the rest retrieved from reference TRBV5-5 and TRBJ1-6, is DAGVTQSPTHLIKTRGQQVTLRCSPISGHKSVSWYQQVLGQGPQFIFQYYEKEERGRGNFPDRFSARQFPNYSSELNVNALLLGDSALYLCASSETRGYNSPLHFGNGTRLTVT.

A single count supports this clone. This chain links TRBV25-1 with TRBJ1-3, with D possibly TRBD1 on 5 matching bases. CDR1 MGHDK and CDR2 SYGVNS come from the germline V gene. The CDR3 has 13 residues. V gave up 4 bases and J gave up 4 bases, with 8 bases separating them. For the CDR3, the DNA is TGTGCCAGCAGTGGGACACAAGGAAACACCATATATTTT. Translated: CASSGTQGNTIYF.

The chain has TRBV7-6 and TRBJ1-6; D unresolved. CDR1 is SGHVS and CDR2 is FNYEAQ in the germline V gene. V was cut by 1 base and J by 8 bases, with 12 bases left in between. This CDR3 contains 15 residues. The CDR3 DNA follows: TGTGCCAGCAGCTTAGGCGGCACGGACTATTCACCCCTCCACTTT. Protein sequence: CASSLGGTDYSPLHF. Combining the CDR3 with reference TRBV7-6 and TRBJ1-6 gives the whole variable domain GAGVSQSPRYKVTKRGQDVALRCDPISGHVSLYWYRQALGQGPEFLTYFNYEAQQDKSGLPNDRFSAERPEGSISTLTIQRTEQRDSAMYRCASSLGGTDYSPLHFGNGTRLTVT.

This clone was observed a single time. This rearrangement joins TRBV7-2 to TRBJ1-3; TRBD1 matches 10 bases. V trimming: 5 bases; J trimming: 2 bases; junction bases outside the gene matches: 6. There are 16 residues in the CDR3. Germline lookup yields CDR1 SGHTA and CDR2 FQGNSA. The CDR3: CASSPIGQGAGNTIYF. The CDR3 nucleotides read TGTGCCAGCAGCCCAATCGGACAGGGGGCTGGAAACACCATATATTTT.

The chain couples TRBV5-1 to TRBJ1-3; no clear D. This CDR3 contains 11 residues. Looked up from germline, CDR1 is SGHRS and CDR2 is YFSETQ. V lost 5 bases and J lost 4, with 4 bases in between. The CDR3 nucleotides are TGCGCCAGCAGGGAGGGAAACACCATATATTTT. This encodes CASREGNTIYF.

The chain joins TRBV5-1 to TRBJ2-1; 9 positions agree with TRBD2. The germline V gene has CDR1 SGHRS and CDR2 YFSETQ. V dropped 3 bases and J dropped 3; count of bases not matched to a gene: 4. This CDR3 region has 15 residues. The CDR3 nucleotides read TGCGCCAGCAGCTCCCCTAGCGGGATCTACAATGAGCAGTTCTTC. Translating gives CASSSPSGIYNEQFF.

The DNA for the CDR3 is TGTGCCAGCAGCCCCCATATGGCGGGAGGCACAGATACGCAGTATTTT. Translating it yields CASSPHMAGGTDTQYF. J is TRBJ2-3 and V is TRBV6-4; 7 bases are a match to TRBD2. V lost 6 bases to trimming and J lost 1 base; unmatched junction nucleotides: 10. This CDR3 spans 16 amino acids. The germline V gene encodes CDR1 MRHNA and CDR2 SNTAGT.

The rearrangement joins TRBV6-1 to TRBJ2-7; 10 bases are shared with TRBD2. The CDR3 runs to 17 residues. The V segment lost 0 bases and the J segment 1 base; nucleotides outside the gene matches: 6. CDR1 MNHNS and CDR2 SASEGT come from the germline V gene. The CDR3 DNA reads TGTGCCAGCAGTGAAGCCCGGACTAGCGGAGCTTCCTACGAGCAGTACTTC. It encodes CASSEARTSGASYEQYF.

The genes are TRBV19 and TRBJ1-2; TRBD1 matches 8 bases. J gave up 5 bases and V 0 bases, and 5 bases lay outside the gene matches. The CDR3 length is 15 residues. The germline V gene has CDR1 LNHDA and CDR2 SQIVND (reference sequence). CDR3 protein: CASSIDQGASYGYTF. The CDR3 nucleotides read TGTGCCAGTAGTATAGATCAGGGGGCATCGTATGGCTACACCTTC.

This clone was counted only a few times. CDR3 residues: CASSLTGGWGETQYF. The CDR3 DNA reads TGTGCCAGCAGCTTAACAGGGGGCTGGGGCGAGACCCAGTACTTC. V and J are TRBV7-9 and TRBJ2-5; 9 bases line up with TRBD1. V lost 2 bases and J lost 5; bases outside the gene matches: 6. Germline V CDR1 and CDR2: SEHNR, FQNEAQ (reference sequence). This CDR3 has 15 amino acids.

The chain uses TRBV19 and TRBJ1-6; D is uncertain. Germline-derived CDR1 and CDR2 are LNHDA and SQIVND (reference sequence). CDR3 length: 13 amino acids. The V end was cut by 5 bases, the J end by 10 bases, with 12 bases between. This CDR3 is CASSPKGGSPLHF. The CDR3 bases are TGTGCCAGTAGTCCAAAGGGCGGGTCACCCCTCCACTTT.

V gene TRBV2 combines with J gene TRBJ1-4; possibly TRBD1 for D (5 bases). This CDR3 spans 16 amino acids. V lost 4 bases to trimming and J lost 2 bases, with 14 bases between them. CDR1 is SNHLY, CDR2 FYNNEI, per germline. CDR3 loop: CASSVRPGITNEKLFF. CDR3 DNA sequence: TGTGCCAGCAGTGTCCGACCAGGGATCACTAATGAAAAACTGTTTTTT.

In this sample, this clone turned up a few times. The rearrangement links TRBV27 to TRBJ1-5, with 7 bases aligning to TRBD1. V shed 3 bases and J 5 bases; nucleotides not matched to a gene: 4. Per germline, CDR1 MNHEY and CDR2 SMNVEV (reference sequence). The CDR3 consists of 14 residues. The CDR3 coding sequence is TGTGCCAGCAGTTTGACAGGGCTGGATCAGCCCCAGCATTTT. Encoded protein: CASSLTGLDQPQHF.

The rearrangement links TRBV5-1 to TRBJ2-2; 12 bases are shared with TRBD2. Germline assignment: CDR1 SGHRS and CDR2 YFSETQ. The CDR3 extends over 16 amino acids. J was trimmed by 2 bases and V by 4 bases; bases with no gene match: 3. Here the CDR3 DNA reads TGCGCCAGCAGCGAGGGACTAGCGGGTAACACCGGGGAGCTGTTTTTT. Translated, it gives CASSEGLAGNTGELFF.

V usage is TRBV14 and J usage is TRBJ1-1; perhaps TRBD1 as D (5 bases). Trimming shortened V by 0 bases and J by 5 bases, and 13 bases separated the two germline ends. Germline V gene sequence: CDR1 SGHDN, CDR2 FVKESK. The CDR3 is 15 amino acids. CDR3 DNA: TGTGCCAGCAGCCAAGATAGCCCACGGGGGACTGAAGCTTTCTTT. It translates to CASSQDSPRGTEAFF.